Listed here is a single T cell receptor (beta chain). Its cognate antigen has yet to be identified. Per-base qualities were not stored, and no clone one base away is much larger. The data derive from a study of OX40 agonist ivuxolimab in advanced cancers. At the level of the whole study: Ivuxolimab was an agonistic, fully human IgG2 monoclonal antibody directed against OX40 (CD134), a costimulatory receptor. Intravenous ivuxolimab was administered to patients every 2 weeks at six dose levels: 0.01, 0.1, 0.3, 1.5, 3 and 10 mg/kg. Among the roughly 50 dose-escalation patients, about 19 had hepatocellular carcinoma, approximately 15 melanoma, 9 renal cell carcinoma and 9 head and neck cancer. In the dose-escalation cohort, 82.7% of patients were male, and the mean age was approximately 55 years, with a range of 23 to 79. Patients were allowed to have had prior anti-PD-1, anti-PD-L1 or anti-CTLA-4 therapy, and 40% of the dose-escalation patients had been treated with checkpoint inhibitors. Three dose-escalation patients achieved partial responses, one with hepatocellular carcinoma and two with cutaneous melanoma. Peripheral TCRbeta sequencing aimed to test whether ivuxolimab altered TCR sequence diversity and caused clonal T-cell expansion. The paper reports the monotherapy dose-escalation portion (N ≈ 50 patients) of the phase I ivuxolimab trial. Paper-wide results and their limitations: At doses of 0.1 to 3.0 mg/kg, clonal expansion of both CD4+ and CD8+ blood T cells was observed from baseline to week 6. After ivuxolimab, expanded clones were on average more numerous among CD8+ T cells than among CD4+ T cells. The antigen specificity of the peripheral T cells that underwent clonal expansion was not determined. Low levels of normalized T-cell clonal expansion were also shown by some nonresponding patients. In the 0.1-3.0 mg/kg groups, partial responders had among the lowest normalized peripheral clonal expansion, particularly in CD8+ T cells.

As encoded in the germline V gene (reference sequence), CDR1 is GTSNPN while CDR2 is SVGIG. The junction shows trimming of 4 bases on V and 0 bases on J, and the gene matches do not reach 5 bases of it. Taken from cysteine to phenylalanine, the CDR3 has 16 residues. Kept here is only the CDR3 DNA, which spans 48 bases and is read in frame from base 1. Patients with autoimmune disease history or receiving systemic immunosuppression were excluded from the trial. Peripheral blood for TCR sequencing was collected from all dose cohorts at baseline, on cycle 4 day 1, and on cycle 7 day 1. The samples were drawn from a first-in-human, open-label, multicenter phase I dose-escalation trial of ivuxolimab. Adults with locally advanced or metastatic melanoma, renal cell, hepatocellular, or head and neck squamous cell carcinoma were enrolled in the trial. Before TCR sequencing, CD4+ and CD8+ T cells were separately sorted from peripheral blood.

Genomic DNA was isolated from the sorted cells so that the TCRbeta CDR3 region could be sequenced. The immunoSEQ Assay was used to sequence the TCRbeta CDR3 regions. TCRdb limited this immuneACCESS table to in-frame rearrangements with V and J called. A share of clones is missing; checked studies link under half to unresolved V genes, and the rest is unexplained. In this sample the table shows about 46,000 clones, 90% to 95% of which occur a single time. The ten largest account for 4.9% of the sample. The clonotype was recovered from an adult with an advanced solid tumor such as melanoma, head and neck, liver or kidney cancer. The rearrangement combines TRBV30 with TRBJ2-1; 11 central nucleotides agree with TRBD2. Here the sequenced sample was CD4+ or CD8+ T cells sorted from blood, taken in a trial of the OX40 agonist ivuxolimab. The nucleotide sequence is TGTGCCTGGACCCTTAGCGGGAGGGCCTCCTACAATGAGCAGTTCTTC. Its coded protein is CAWTLSGRASYNEQFF.